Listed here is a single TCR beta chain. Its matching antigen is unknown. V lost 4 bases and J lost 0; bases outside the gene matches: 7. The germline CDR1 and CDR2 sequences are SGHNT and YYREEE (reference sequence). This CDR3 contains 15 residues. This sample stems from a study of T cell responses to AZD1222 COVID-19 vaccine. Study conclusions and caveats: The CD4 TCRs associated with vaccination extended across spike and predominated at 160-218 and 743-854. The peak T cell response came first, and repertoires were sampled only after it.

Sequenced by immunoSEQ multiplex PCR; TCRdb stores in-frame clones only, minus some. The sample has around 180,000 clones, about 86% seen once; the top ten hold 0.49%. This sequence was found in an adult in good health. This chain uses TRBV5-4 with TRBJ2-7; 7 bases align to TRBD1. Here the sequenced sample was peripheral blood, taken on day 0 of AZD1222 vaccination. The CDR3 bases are TGTGCCAGCAGCCGGGACAGCACATACTCCTACGAGCAGTACTTC. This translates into CASSRDSTYSYEQYF.